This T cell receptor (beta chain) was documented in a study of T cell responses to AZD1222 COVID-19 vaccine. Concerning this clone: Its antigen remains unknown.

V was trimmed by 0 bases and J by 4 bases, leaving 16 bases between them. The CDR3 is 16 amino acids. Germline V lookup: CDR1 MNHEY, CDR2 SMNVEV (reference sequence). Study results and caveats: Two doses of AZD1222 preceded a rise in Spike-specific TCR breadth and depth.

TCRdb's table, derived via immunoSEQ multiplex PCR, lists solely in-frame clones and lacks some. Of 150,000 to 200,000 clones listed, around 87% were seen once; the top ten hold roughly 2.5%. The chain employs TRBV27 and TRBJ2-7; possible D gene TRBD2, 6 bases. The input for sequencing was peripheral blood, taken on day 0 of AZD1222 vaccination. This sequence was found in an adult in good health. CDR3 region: CASSLSVGGGGYEQYF. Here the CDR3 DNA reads TGTGCCAGCAGTTTATCGGTGGGGGGAGGCGGTTACGAGCAGTACTTC.